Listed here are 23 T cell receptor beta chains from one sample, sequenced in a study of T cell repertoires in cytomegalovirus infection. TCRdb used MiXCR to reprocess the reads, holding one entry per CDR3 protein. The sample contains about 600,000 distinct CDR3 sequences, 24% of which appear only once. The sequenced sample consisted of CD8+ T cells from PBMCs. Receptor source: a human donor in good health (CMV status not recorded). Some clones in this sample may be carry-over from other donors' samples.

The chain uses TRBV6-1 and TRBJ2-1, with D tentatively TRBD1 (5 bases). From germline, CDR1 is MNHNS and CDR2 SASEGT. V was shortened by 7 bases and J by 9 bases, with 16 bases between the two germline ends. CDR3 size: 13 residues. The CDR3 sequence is CASNTGRASEQFF. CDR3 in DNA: TGTGCCAGCAATACAGGTAGGGCAAGTGAGCAGTTCTTC.

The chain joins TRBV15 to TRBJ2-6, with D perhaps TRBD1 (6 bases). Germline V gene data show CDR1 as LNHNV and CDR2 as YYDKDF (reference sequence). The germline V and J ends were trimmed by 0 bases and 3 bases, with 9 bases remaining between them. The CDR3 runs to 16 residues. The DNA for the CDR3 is TGTGCCACCAGCAGAGATCCAGGGGTTGGGGCCAACGTCCTGACTTTC. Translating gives CATSRDPGVGANVLTF.

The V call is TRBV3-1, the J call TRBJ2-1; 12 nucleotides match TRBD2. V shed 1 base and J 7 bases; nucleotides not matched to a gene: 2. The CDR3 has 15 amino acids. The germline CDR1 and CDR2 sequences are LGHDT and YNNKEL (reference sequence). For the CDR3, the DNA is TGTGCCAGCAGCCAAGGACTAGCGGGGGTTAATGAGCAGTTCTTC. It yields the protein CASSQGLAGVNEQFF.

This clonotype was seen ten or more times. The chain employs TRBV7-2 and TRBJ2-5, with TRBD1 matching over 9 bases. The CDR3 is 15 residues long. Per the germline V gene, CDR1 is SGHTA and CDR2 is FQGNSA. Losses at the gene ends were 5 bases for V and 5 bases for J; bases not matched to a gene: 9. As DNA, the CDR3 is TGTGCCAGCAGCCCTAACTACGGACAGGGGGAGACCCAGTACTTC. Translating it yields CASSPNYGQGETQYF.

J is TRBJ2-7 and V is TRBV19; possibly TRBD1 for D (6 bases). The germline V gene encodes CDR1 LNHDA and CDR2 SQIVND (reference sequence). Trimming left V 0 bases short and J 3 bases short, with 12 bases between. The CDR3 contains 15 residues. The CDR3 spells CASSIEWTVDYEQYF. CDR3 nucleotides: TGTGCCAGTAGTATAGAGTGGACAGTCGACTACGAGCAGTACTTC.

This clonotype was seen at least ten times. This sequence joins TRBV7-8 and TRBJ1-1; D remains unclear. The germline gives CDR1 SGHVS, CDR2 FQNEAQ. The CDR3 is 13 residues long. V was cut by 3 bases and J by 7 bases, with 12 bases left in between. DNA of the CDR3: TGTGCCAGCAGCTTGCTTGACGGGTATGAAGCTTTCTTT. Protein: CASSLLDGYEAFF.

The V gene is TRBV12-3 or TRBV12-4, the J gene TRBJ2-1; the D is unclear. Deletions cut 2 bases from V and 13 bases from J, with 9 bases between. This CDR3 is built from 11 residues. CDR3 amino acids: CASSLTATQFF. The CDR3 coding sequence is TGTGCCAGCAGTTTAACAGCTACACAGTTCTTC.

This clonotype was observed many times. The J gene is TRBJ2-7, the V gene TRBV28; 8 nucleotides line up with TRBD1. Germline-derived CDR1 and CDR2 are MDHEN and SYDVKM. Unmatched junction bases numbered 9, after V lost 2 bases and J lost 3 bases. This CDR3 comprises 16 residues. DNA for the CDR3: TGTGCCAGCAGTTTACAGGGGGCAATGACCCTCTACGAGCAGTACGTC. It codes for CASSLQGAMTLYEQYV.

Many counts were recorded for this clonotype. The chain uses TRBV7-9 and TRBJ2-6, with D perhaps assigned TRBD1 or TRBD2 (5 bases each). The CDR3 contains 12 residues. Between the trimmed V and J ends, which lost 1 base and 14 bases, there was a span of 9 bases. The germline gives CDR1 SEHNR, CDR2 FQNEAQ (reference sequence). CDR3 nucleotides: TGTGCCAGCAGCTTAGGGGACCTTTTCCTGACTTTC. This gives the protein CASSLGDLFLTF.

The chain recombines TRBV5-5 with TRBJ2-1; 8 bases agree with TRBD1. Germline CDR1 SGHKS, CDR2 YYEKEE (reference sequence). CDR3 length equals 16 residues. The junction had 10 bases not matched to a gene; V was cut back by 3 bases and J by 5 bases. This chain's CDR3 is CASSSAPGQENNEQFF. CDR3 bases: TGTGCCAGCAGCTCAGCCCCGGGACAGGAAAACAATGAGCAGTTCTTC.

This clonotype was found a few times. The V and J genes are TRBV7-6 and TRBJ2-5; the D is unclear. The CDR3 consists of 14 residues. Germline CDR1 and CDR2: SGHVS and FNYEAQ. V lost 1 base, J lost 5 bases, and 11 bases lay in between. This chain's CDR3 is CASSLGEVEETQYF. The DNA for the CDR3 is TGTGCCAGCAGCTTAGGAGAGGTTGAGGAGACCCAGTACTTC.

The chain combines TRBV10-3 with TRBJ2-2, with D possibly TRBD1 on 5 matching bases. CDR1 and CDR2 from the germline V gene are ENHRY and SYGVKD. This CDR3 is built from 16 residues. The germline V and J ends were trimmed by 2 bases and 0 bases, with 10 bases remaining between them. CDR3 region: CAISERTPANTGELFF. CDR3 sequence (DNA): TGTGCCATCAGTGAGAGGACACCAGCGAACACCGGGGAGCTGTTTTTT.

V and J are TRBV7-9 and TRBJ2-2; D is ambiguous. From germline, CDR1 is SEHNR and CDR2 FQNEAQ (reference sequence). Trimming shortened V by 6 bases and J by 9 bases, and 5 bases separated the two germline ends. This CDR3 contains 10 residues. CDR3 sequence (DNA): TGTGCCAGCAGGGAGAGGGAGCTGTTTTTT. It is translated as CASRERELFF.

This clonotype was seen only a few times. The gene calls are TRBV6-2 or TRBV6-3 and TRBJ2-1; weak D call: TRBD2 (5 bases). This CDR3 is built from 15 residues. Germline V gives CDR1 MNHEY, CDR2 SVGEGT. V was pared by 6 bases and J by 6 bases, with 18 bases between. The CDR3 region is CASREDEGYRNEQFF. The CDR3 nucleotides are TGTGCCAGCAGGGAAGACGAGGGATACCGCAATGAGCAGTTCTTC.

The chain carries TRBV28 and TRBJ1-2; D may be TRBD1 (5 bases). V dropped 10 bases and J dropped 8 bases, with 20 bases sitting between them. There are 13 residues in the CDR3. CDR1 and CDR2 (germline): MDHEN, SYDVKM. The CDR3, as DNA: TGTGCCACCACCGGGGGGTCCATAGACGGCTACACCTTC. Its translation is CATTGGSIDGYTF.

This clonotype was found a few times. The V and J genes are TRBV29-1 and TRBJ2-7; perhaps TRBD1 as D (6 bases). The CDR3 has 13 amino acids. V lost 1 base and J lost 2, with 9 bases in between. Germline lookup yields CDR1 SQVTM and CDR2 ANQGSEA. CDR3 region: CSVEVDRPYEQYF. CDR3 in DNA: TGCAGCGTTGAAGTGGACAGACCCTACGAGCAGTACTTC.

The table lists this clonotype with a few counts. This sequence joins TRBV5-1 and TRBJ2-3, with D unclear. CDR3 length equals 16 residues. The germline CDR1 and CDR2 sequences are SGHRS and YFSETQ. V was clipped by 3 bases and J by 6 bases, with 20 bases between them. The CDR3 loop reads CASSSSIGLPPDTQYF. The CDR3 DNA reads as TGCGCCAGCAGCTCCAGCATAGGCCTACCCCCCGATACGCAGTATTTT.

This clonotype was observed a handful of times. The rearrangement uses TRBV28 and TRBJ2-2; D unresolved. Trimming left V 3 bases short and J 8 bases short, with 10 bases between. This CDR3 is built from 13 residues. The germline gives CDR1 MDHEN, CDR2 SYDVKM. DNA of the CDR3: TGTGCCAGCAGTTTGGTTCTCGAAGGGGAGCTGTTTTTT. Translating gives CASSLVLEGELFF.

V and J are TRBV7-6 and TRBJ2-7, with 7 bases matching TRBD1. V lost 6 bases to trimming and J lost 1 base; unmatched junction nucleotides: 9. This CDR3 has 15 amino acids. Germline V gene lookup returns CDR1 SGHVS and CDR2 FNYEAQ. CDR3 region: CASRAGTARSYEQYF. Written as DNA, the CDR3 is TGTGCCAGCAGGGCCGGGACAGCTAGATCCTACGAGCAGTACTTC.

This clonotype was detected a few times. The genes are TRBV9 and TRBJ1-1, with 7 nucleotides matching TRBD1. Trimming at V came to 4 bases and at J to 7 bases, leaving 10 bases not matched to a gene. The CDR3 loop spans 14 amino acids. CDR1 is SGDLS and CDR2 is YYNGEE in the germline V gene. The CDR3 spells CASSTRTGYVEAFF. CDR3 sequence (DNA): TGTGCCAGCAGCACACGGACAGGTTATGTTGAAGCTTTCTTT.

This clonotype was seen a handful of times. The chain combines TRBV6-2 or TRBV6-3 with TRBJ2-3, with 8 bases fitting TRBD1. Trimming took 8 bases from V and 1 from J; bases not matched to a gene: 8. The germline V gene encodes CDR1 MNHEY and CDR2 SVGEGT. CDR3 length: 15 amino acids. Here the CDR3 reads CASGSGQGRTDTQYF. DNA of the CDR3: TGTGCCAGCGGATCCGGACAGGGACGCACAGATACGCAGTATTTT.

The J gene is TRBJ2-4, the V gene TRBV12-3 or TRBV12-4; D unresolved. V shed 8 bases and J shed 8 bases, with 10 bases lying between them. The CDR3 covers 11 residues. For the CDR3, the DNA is TGTGCCAGCCACCTCGGTGACATTCAGTACTTC. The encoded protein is CASHLGDIQYF.

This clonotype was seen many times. In DNA, the CDR3 is TGTGCCAGTGGGGAATCGGGTTACTACGAGCAGTACGTC. It encodes CASGESGYYEQYV. The genes are TRBV12-3 or TRBV12-4 and TRBJ2-7; no firm D call. The length of the CDR3 is 13 residues. Trimming cost V 9 bases and J 3 bases, with 15 bases left between them.